This paragraph covers one TCR beta chain sequence. Its specificity is unknown. TCRdb re-derived calls from the reads in MiXCR, one entry per CDR3 protein. The sample yields hundreds of thousands of distinct CDR3 sequences, roughly 42% seen once. The CDR3 is 17 amino acids. Germline loops: CDR1 SGHVS, CDR2 FNYEAQ. V lost 5 bases, J lost 6 bases, and 16 bases stayed unmatched. The entry originates in a study of T cell repertoires in cytomegalovirus infection. Study in general: In the study, CMV epitopes included recently identified HLA-C-restricted and well-studied HLA-B-restricted ones. Public TCR beta signatures provided an indication of both CMV infection and a matching HLA type.

Study-level points and caveats: Predominance within the ex vivo response was attributable to HLA-C-restricted CMV-specific TCR beta clonotypes. Cumulative public TCR beta family frequency identified carriers of CMV plus the relevant HLA.

The chain has TRBV7-6 and TRBJ2-1; the match to TRBD2 covers 7 bases. Source: cultured PBMCs, taken from culture after CMV antigen stimulation. This TCR came from a human donor in good health (CMV status not recorded). Some clones in this sample may be carry-over from other donors' samples. CDR3 coding DNA: TGTGCCAGCAGCCCCGTATATATCGCGGGAGTTATCAATGAGCAGTTCTTC. Protein sequence: CASSPVYIAGVINEQFF. The variable domain in full, completed from reference TRBV7-6 and TRBJ2-1, reads GAGVSQSPRYKVTKRGQDVALRCDPISGHVSLYWYRQALGQGPEFLTYFNYEAQQDKSGLPNDRFSAERPEGSISTLTIQRTEQRDSAMYRCASSPVYIAGVINEQFFGPGTRLTVL.